The clone carrying this T cell receptor beta chain has a count of ten or more. The sample comes from a study of T-cell reconstitution after alpha-beta-depleted transplantation in children. Unique molecular identifiers featured in how the TCRbeta library was prepared. A single record per CDR3 protein comes from TCRdb applying MiXCR to the PCR reads. Of 90,000 to 100,000 distinct CDR3 sequences in the sample, 9% to 15% are singletons; the top ten hold around 13%. This specimen was PBMCs from the stem cell graft donor, taken from the stem cell graft. The clonotype originates from a human donor who donated a stem cell graft to a child with inherited bone marrow failure.

The CDR3 DNA reads as TGTGCCAGCAGCCCCCGGGGAAAGAGCTCCTACGAGCAGTACTTC. Its translation: CASSPRGKSSYEQYF. This chain connects TRBV11-2 to TRBJ2-7; D is possibly TRBD2 (5 bases). In germline, CDR1 is SGHAT, CDR2 FQNNGV. V was clipped by 5 bases and J by 0 bases, with 14 bases between them. CDR3 size: 15 residues.